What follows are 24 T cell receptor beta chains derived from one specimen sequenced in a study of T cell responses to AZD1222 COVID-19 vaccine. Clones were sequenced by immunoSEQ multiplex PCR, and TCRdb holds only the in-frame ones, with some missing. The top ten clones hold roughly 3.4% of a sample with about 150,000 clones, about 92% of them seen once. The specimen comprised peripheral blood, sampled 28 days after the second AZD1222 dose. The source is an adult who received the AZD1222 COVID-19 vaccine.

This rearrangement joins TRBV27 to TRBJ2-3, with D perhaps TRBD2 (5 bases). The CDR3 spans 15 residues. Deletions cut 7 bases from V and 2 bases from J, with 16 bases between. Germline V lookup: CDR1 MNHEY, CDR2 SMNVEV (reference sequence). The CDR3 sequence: CASNPLAKNTDTQYF. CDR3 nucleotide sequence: TGTGCCAGCAACCCTCTAGCTAAAAACACAGATACGCAGTATTTT.

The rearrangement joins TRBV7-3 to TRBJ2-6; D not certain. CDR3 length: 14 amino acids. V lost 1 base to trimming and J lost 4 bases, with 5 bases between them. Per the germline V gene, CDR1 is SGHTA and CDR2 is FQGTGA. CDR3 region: CASSLSTGANVLTF. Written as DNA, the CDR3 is TGTGCCAGCAGCTTAAGTACAGGGGCCAACGTCCTGACTTTC.

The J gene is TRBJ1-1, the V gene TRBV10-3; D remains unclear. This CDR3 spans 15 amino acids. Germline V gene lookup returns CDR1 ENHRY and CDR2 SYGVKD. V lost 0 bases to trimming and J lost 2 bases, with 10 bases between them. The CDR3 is CAISESSGLNTEAFF. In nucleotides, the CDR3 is TGTGCCATCAGTGAGTCGTCCGGGCTCAACACTGAAGCTTTCTTT.

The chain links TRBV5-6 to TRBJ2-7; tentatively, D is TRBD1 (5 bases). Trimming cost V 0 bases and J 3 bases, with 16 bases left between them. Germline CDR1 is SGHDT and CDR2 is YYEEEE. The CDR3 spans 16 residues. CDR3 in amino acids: CASSLDWGGRLYEQYF. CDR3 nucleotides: TGTGCCAGCAGCTTGGACTGGGGCGGTAGGCTCTACGAGCAGTACTTC. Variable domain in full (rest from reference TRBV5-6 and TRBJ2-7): DAGVTQSPTHLIKTRGQQVTLRCSPKSGHDTVSWYQQALGQGPQFIFQYYEEEERQRGNFPDRFSGHQFPNYSSELNVNALLLGDSALYLCASSLDWGGRLYEQYFGPGTRLTVT.

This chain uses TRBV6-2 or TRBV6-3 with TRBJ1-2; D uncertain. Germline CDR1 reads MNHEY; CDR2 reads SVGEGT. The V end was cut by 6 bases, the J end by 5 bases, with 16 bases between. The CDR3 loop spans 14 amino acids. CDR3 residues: CASSSSMQLYGYTF. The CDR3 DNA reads TGTGCCAGCAGCTCCTCGATGCAGTTATATGGCTACACCTTC.

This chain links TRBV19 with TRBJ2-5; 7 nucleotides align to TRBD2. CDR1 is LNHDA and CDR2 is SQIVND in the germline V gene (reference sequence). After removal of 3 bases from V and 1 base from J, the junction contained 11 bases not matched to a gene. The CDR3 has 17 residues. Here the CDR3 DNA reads TGTGCCAGTAGTATCGGGGGGTCTAGCCCCGCCCAAGAGACCCAGTACTTC. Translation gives CASSIGGSSPAQETQYF.

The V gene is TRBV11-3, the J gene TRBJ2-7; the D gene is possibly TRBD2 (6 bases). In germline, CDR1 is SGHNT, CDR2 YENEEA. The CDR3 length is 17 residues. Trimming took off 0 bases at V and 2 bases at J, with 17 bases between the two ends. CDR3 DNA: TGTGCCAGCAGCTTAGAAGGGGCCTCTAGCGTCACCTACGAGCAGTACTTC. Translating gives CASSLEGASSVTYEQYF.

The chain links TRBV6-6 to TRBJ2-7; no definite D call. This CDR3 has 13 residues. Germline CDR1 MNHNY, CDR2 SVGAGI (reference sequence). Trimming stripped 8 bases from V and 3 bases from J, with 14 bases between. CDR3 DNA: TGTGCCAGCTCAAGCCCCCCAGGCTACGAGCAGTACTTC. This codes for CASSSPPGYEQYF.

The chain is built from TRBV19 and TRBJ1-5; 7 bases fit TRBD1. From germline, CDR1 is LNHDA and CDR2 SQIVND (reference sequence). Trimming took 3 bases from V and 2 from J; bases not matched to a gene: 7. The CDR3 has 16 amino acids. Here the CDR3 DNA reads TGTGCCAGTAGTATGGGGACAGTTAGGGGCAATCAGCCCCAGCATTTT. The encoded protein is CASSMGTVRGNQPQHF.

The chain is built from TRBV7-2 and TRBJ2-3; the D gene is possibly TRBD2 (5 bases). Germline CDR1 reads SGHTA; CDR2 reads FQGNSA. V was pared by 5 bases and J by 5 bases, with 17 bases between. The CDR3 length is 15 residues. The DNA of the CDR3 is TGTGCCAGCAGCCCCCACCCGGGAAGGCGAGATACGCAGTATTTT. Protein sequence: CASSPHPGRRDTQYF.

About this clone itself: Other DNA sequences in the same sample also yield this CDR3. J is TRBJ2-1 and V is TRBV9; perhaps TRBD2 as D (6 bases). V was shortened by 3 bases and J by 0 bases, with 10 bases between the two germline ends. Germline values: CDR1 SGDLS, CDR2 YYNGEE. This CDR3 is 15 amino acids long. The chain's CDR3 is CASSGSGSSYNEQFF. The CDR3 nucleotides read TGTGCCAGCAGCGGTAGCGGAAGCTCCTACAATGAGCAGTTCTTC.

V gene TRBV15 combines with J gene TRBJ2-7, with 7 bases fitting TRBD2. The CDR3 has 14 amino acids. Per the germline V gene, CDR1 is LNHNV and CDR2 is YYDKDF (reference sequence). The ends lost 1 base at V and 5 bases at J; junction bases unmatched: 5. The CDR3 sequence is CATSRALAENEQYF. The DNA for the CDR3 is TGTGCCACCAGCAGAGCCCTAGCGGAGAACGAGCAGTACTTC. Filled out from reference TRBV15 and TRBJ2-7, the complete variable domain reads DAMVIQNPRYQVTQFGKPVTLSCSQTLNHNVMYWYQQKSSQAPKLLFHYYDKDFNNEADTPDNFQSRRPNTSFCFLDIRSPGLGDTAMYLCATSRALAENEQYFGPGTRLTVT.

CDR3 region: CASSVGQGGAAFF. In DNA, the CDR3 is TGTGCCAGTAGTGTTGGACAGGGCGGGGCAGCTTTCTTT. This chain connects TRBV19 to TRBJ1-1; 8 nucleotides line up with TRBD1. V shed 5 bases and J 10 bases; nucleotides not matched to a gene: 9. CDR3 length equals 13 residues. Germline V gene data show CDR1 as LNHDA and CDR2 as SQIVND (reference sequence).

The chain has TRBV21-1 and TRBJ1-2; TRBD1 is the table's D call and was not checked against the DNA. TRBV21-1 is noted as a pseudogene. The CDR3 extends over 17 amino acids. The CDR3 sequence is CASSPWDRGIVDYGYTF. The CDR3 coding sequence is TGTGCCAGCAGCCCCTGGGACAGGGGGATCGTGGACTATGGCTACACCTTC.

The DNA for the CDR3 is TGTGCCAGCTCACCCATAGGCACGGGAGTAAATTCACCCCTCCACTTT. This sequence encodes CASSPIGTGVNSPLHF. The chain is built from TRBV18 and TRBJ1-6; D is ambiguous. Germline V CDR1 and CDR2: KGHSH, LQKENI. The CDR3 consists of 16 residues. Trimming left V 3 bases short and J 7 bases short, with 16 bases between.

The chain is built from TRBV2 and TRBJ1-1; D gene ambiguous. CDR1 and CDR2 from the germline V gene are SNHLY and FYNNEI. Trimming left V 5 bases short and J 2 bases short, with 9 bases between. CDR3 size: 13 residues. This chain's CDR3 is CASSYEFNTEAFF. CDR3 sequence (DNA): TGTGCCAGCAGTTACGAGTTCAACACTGAAGCTTTCTTT.

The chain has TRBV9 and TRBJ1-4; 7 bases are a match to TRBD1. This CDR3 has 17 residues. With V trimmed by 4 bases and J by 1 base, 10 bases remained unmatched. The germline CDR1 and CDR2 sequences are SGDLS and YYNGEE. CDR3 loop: CASSPGDSALTNEKLFF. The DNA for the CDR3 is TGTGCCAGCAGCCCTGGGGACAGCGCCTTAACTAATGAAAAACTGTTTTTT. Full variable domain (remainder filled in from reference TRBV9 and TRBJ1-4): DSGVTQTPKHLITATGQRVTLRCSPRSGDLSVYWYQQSLDQGLQFLIQYYNGEERAKGNILERFSAQQFPDLHSELNLSSLELGDSALYFCASSPGDSALTNEKLFFGSGTQLSVL.

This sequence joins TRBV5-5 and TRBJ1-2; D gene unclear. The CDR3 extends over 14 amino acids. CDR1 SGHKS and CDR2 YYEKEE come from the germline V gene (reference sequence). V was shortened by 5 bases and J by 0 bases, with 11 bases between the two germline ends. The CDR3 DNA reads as TGTGCCAGCAGTTACATAGGAGCTAACTATGGCTACACCTTC. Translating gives CASSYIGANYGYTF.

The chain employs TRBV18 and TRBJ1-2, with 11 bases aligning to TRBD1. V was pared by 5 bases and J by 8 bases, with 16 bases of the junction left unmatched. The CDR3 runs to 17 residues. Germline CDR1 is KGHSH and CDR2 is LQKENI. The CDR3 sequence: CASSLLGQGGGLGGYTF. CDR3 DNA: TGTGCCAGCTCATTACTGGGACAGGGGGGAGGCCTTGGCGGCTACACCTTC.

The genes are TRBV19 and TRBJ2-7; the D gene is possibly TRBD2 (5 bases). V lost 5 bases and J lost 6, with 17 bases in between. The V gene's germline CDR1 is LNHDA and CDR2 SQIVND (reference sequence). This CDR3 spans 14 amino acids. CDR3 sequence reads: CASSVLLDSGEQYF. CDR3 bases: TGTGCCAGTAGTGTCCTACTAGATTCCGGCGAGCAGTACTTC.

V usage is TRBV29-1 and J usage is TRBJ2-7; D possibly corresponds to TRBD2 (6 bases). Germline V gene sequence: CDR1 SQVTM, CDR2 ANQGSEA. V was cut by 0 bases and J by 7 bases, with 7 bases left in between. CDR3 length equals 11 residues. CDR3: CSVEDGREQYF. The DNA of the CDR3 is TGCAGCGTTGAAGATGGGAGGGAGCAGTACTTC.

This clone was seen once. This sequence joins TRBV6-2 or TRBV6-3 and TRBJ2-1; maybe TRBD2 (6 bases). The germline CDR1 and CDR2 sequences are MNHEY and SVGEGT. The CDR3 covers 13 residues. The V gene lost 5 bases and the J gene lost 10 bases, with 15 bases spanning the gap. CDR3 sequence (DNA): TGTGCCAGCAGTCTGACTAGTCCCGGCGAGCAGTTCTTC. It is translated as CASSLTSPGEQFF.

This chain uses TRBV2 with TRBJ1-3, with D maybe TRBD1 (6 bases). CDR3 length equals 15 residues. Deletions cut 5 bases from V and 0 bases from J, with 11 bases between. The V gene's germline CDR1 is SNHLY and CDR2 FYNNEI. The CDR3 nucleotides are TGTGCCAGCAGTAACCAGGGGAACTCTGGAAACACCATATATTTT. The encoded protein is CASSNQGNSGNTIYF.

Here the CDR3 DNA reads TGTGCCAGCAGCATAATCCTTAGCGTCAGCACAGATACGCAGTATTTT. It codes for CASSIILSVSTDTQYF. The chain recombines TRBV11-2 with TRBJ2-3, with D perhaps matching TRBD2 (5 bases). V was clipped by 5 bases and J by 0 bases, with 15 bases between them. Germline CDR1 reads SGHAT; CDR2 reads FQNNGV. The CDR3 extends over 16 amino acids.